What follows are 14 T cell receptor beta chains derived from one specimen sequenced in a study of blood T cell repertoires in COVID-19. Method: immunoSEQ multiplex PCR; TCRdb's copy keeps in-frame clones and lacks some. This repertoire shows hundreds of thousands of clones, 70% to 90% found once; its top ten account for less than 1.5%. The sequencing input was PBMCs or T cells enriched from blood (not recorded which). Receptors were obtained from a woman between 18 and 29 years old who had been exposed to COVID-19.

The J gene is TRBJ1-4, the V gene TRBV29-1; D is possibly TRBD1 (5 bases). V lost 4 bases and J 3 bases, leaving 9 bases between the germline ends. This CDR3 is 13 amino acids long. The germline V gene has CDR1 SQVTM and CDR2 ANQGSEA. The CDR3 region is CSVGGRANEKLFF. The CDR3 region has the DNA TGCAGCGTTGGGGGCAGGGCTAATGAAAAACTGTTTTTT.

This chain uses TRBV6-5 with TRBJ1-2, with a possible D match to TRBD1 (6 bases). The germline CDR1 and CDR2 sequences are MNHEY and SVGAGI. V shed 7 bases and J shed 4 bases, with 19 bases lying between them. CDR3 length equals 15 residues. The CDR3 sequence: CASTGGGPTVYGYTF. DNA for the CDR3: TGTGCCAGCACCGGGGGGGGGCCCACGGTCTATGGCTACACCTTC.

This clone has a single count. The chain uses TRBV7-2 and TRBJ2-1, with 12 bases aligning to TRBD2. After removal of 5 bases from V and 7 bases from J, the junction contained 6 bases not matched to a gene. This CDR3 has 15 residues. CDR1 is SGHTA, CDR2 FQGNSA, per germline. The CDR3 nucleotides are TGTGCCAGCAGCCCACTAGCGGGAGGCGGTAATGAGCAGTTCTTC. This encodes CASSPLAGGGNEQFF.

The chain has TRBV27 and TRBJ2-3, with D unresolved. CDR1 is MNHEY and CDR2 is SMNVEV in the germline V gene (reference sequence). Between the trimmed V and J ends, which lost 8 bases and 0 bases, there was a span of 12 bases. The CDR3 runs to 14 residues. CDR3 protein: CASPPPGSTDTQYF. In DNA, the CDR3 is TGTGCCAGCCCACCCCCCGGGAGCACAGATACGCAGTATTTT.

The chain carries TRBV2 and TRBJ2-5, with D possibly TRBD1 on 5 matching bases. V lost 4 bases and J 2 bases, leaving 8 bases between the germline ends. The CDR3 runs 13 residues. Germline V gives CDR1 SNHLY, CDR2 FYNNEI. The CDR3 loop is CASSGQRQETQYF. In nucleotides, the CDR3 is TGTGCCAGCAGTGGACAGAGACAAGAGACCCAGTACTTC.

V gene TRBV9 combines with J gene TRBJ2-2, with TRBD1 matching 8 bases. Germline V gene data show CDR1 as SGDLS and CDR2 as YYNGEE. This CDR3 is built from 16 residues. Trimming at V came to 2 bases and at J to 2 bases, leaving 5 bases not matched to a gene. In DNA form, the CDR3 reads TGTGCCAGCAGCGTGAGGACAGGGCCAAACACCGGGGAGCTGTTTTTT. It translates to CASSVRTGPNTGELFF.

V gene TRBV18 combines with J gene TRBJ1-4; 7 bases agree with TRBD1. The CDR3 loop spans 14 amino acids. V lost 7 bases to trimming and J lost 2 bases; unmatched junction nucleotides: 4. CDR1 KGHSH and CDR2 LQKENI come from the germline V gene. CDR3 sequence reads: CASWRGQTNEKLFF. CDR3 coding DNA: TGTGCCAGCTGGAGGGGGCAGACTAATGAAAAACTGTTTTTT.

The V gene is TRBV4-3, the J gene TRBJ2-3, with D unclear. The V end was cut by 4 bases, the J end by 0 bases, with 8 bases between. Germline V gene data show CDR1 as LGHNA and CDR2 as YSLEER. This CDR3 contains 14 residues. The CDR3 bases are TGCGCCAGCAGCCCAGTGACTAGCACAGATACGCAGTATTTT. It specifies CASSPVTSTDTQYF.

The V and J genes are TRBV19 and TRBJ1-2, with D perhaps matching TRBD1 (5 bases). The CDR3 has 16 residues. Germline CDR1 LNHDA, CDR2 SQIVND (reference sequence). V was clipped by 6 bases and J by 0 bases, with 17 bases between them. The CDR3 reads CASSSSWRGPNYGYTF. DNA of the CDR3: TGTGCCAGTAGCTCCTCCTGGAGGGGACCTAACTATGGCTACACCTTC.

The chain couples TRBV5-5 to TRBJ1-6, with a possible D match to TRBD1 (5 bases). Germline CDR1 and CDR2: SGHKS and YYEKEE (reference sequence). There are 16 residues in the CDR3. Trimming removed 2 bases at V and 9 bases at J, with 18 bases between. Written as DNA, the CDR3 is TGTGCCAGCAGCTTATTGTCGACAGTGATTCCTTCACCCCTCCACTTT. Protein: CASSLLSTVIPSPLHF.

The chain combines TRBV9 with TRBJ2-7; 9 positions match TRBD1. Looked up from germline, CDR1 is SGDLS and CDR2 is YYNGEE. The CDR3 covers 14 residues. The V segment lost 3 bases and the J segment 5 bases; nucleotides outside the gene matches: 6. The CDR3 protein is CASSEDRGSDEQYF. In DNA form, the CDR3 reads TGTGCCAGCAGCGAGGACAGGGGATCAGACGAGCAGTACTTC.

The chain is built from TRBV6-5 and TRBJ2-3; D is possibly TRBD2 (6 bases). The germline V gene encodes CDR1 MNHEY and CDR2 SVGAGI. Trimming removed 5 bases at V and 6 bases at J, with 6 bases between. CDR3 length: 11 residues. The CDR3 is CASSSGDTQYF. CDR3 sequence (DNA): TGTGCCAGCAGTAGCGGGGATACGCAGTATTTT.

In this sample, this clone turned up a few times. The chain couples TRBV30 to TRBJ2-2; D is perhaps TRBD1 (5 bases). The V and J ends lost 2 bases and 5 bases respectively, with 9 bases between them. The germline V gene has CDR1 GTSNPN and CDR2 SVGIG (reference sequence). The CDR3 sequence is 13 residues long. CDR3 sequence: CAWSWSGTGELFF. In DNA, the CDR3 is TGTGCCTGGAGTTGGTCAGGGACCGGGGAGCTGTTTTTT.

V usage is TRBV27 and J usage is TRBJ2-2; D perhaps matches TRBD2 (6 bases). V gave up 0 bases and J gave up 3 bases, with 11 bases separating them. This CDR3 is 16 amino acids long. Per germline, CDR1 MNHEY and CDR2 SMNVEV (reference sequence). For the CDR3, the DNA is TGTGCCAGCAGTTTATCGGGGGGATTGTACACCGGGGAGCTGTTTTTT. Amino acid sequence: CASSLSGGLYTGELFF.